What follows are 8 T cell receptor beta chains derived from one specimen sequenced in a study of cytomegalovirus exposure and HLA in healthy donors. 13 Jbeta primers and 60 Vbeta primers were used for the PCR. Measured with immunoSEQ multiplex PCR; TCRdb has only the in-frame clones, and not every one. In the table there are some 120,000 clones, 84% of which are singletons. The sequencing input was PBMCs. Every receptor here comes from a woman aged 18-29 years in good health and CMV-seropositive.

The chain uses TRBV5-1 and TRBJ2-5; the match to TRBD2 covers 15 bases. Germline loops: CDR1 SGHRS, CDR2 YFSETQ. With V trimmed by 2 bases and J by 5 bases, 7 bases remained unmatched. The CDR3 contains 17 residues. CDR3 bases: TGCGCCAGCAGCTTCGGACTAGCGGGGGGGGGCCGGGAGACCCAGTACTTC. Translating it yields CASSFGLAGGGRETQYF.

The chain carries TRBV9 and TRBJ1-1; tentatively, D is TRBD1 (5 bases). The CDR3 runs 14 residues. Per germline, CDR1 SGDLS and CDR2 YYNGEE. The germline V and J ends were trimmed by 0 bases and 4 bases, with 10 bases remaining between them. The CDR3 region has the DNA TGTGCCAGCAGCGTAGTGGTGGGGGGCACTGAAGCTTTCTTT. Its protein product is CASSVVVGGTEAFF.

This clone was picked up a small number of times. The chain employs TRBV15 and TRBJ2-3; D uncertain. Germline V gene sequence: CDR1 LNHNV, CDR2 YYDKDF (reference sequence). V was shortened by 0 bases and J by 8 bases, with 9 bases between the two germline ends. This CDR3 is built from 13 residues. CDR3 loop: CATSRESYGTQYF. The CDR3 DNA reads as TGTGCCACCAGCAGAGAGAGTTACGGTACGCAGTATTTT. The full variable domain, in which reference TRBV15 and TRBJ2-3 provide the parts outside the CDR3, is DAMVIQNPRYQVTQFGKPVTLSCSQTLNHNVMYWYQQKSSQAPKLLFHYYDKDFNNEADTPDNFQSRRPNTSFCFLDIRSPGLGDTAMYLCATSRESYGTQYFGPGTRLTVL.

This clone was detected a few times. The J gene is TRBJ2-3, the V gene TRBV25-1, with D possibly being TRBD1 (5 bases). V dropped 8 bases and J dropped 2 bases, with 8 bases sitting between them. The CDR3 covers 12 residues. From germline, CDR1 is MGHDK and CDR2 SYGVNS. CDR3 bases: TGTGCCAGCTCCAGGGTCACAGATACGCAGTATTTT. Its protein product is CASSRVTDTQYF.

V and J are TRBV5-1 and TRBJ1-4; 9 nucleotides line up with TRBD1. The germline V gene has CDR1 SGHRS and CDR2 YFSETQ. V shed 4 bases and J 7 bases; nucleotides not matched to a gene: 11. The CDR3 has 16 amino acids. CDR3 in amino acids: CASSPQGGQGTEKLFF. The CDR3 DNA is TGCGCCAGCAGCCCACAAGGGGGACAGGGTACTGAAAAACTGTTTTTT.

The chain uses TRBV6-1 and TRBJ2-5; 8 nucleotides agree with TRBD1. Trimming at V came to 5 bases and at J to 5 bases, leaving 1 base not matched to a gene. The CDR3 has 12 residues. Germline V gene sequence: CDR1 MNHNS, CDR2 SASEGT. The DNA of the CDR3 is TGTGCCAGCAGTCGACAGGGGGAGACCCAGTACTTC. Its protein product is CASSRQGETQYF.

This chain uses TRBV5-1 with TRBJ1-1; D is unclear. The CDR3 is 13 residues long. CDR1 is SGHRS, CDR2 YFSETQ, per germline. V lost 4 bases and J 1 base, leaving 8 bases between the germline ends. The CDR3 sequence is CASSVQSNTEAFF. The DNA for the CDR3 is TGCGCCAGCAGCGTTCAGTCGAACACTGAAGCTTTCTTT.

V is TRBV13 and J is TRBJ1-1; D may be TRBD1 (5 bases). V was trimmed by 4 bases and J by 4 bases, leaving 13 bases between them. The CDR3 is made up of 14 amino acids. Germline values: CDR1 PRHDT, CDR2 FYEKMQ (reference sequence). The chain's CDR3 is CASSSGGTSTEAFF. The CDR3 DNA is TGTGCCAGCAGCTCTGGCGGGACCTCCACTGAAGCTTTCTTT. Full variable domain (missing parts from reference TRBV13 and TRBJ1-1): AAGVIQSPRHLIKEKRETATLKCYPIPRHDTVYWYQQGPGQDPQFLISFYEKMQSDKGSIPDRFSAQQFSDYHSELNMSSLELGDSALYFCASSSGGTSTEAFFGQGTRLTVV.